Listed here are 27 T cell receptor beta chains from one sample, sequenced in a study of T cell responses to AZD1222 COVID-19 vaccine. Only in-frame clones appear in the TCRdb table, and some are missing; sequencing was by immunoSEQ multiplex PCR. Of around 120,000 clones listed, 88% are singletons. Source: peripheral blood, taken on day 0 of AZD1222 vaccination. These receptors were taken from an adult in good health.

The chain links TRBV24-1 to TRBJ2-7; 10 bases line up with TRBD2. The CDR3 covers 13 residues. From germline, CDR1 is KGHDR and CDR2 SFDVKD. The CDR3 loop reads CGEQREGPYEQYF. CDR3 in DNA: TGTGGGGAACAGCGGGAGGGCCCCTACGAGCAGTACTTC.

This clone was observed a handful of times. The V and J genes are TRBV4-2 and TRBJ2-7, with D maybe TRBD2 (5 bases). Germline V gene sequence: CDR1 LGHNA, CDR2 YNFKEQ. The CDR3 extends over 14 amino acids. V lost 0 bases and J 3 bases, leaving 9 bases between the germline ends. The CDR3 coding sequence is TGTGCCAGCAGCCAAGATGGGGAGAGCTACGAGCAGTACTTC. This gives the protein CASSQDGESYEQYF.

This clone was seen just once. The rearrangement uses TRBV11-1 and TRBJ2-5; 11 bases fit TRBD1. CDR1 is SGHAT, CDR2 FQDESV, per germline (reference sequence). V shed 5 bases, J shed 5 bases, and the junction held 4 bases outside the gene matches. The CDR3 has 14 residues. CDR3 region: CASSQDRGRETQYF. The CDR3 nucleotides read TGTGCCAGCAGCCAGGACAGGGGGCGGGAGACCCAGTACTTC.

This chain's CDR3 is CASSLANQANQPQHF. In DNA, the CDR3 is TGTGCCAGCAGCTTAGCGAATCAGGCTAATCAGCCCCAGCATTTT. This chain links TRBV7-2 with TRBJ1-5, with no clear D. Trimming pared 0 bases from V and 4 bases from J, leaving 10 bases between. Per the germline V gene, CDR1 is SGHTA and CDR2 is FQGNSA. The CDR3 has 15 residues.

The rearrangement uses TRBV3-1 (or the pseudogene TRBV3-2) and TRBJ2-7, with D hard to call. Germline CDR1 LGHDT, CDR2 YNNKEL (reference sequence). The CDR3 runs to 11 residues. Between the trimmed V and J ends, which lost 3 bases and 4 bases, there was a span of 4 bases. The CDR3 sequence is CASSQGYEQYF. CDR3 bases: TGTGCCAGCAGCCAGGGGTACGAGCAGTACTTC.

Ten or more counts support this clone. The rearrangement links TRBV7-9 to TRBJ1-1, with D perhaps TRBD1 (5 bases). The CDR3 is 15 residues long. V gave up 6 bases and J gave up 0 bases, with 14 bases separating them. Germline loops: CDR1 SEHNR, CDR2 FQNEAQ (reference sequence). The CDR3 DNA follows: TGTGCCAGCAGGGCCGAGGGGTTTATGAACACTGAAGCTTTCTTT. It yields the protein CASRAEGFMNTEAFF.

The rearrangement uses TRBV7-6 and TRBJ1-1; the match to TRBD1 covers 7 bases. The V gene's germline CDR1 is SGHVS and CDR2 FNYEAQ. Losses at the gene ends were 5 bases for V and 1 base for J; bases not matched to a gene: 4. CDR3 size: 14 residues. The CDR3 sequence: CASSTGTENTEAFF. The CDR3, as DNA: TGTGCCAGCAGCACGGGGACAGAGAACACTGAAGCTTTCTTT.

The chain is built from TRBV19 and TRBJ2-7; D might be TRBD1 or TRBD2, each matching 6 bases. Germline loops: CDR1 LNHDA, CDR2 SQIVND (reference sequence). V was shortened by 2 bases and J by 0 bases, with 8 bases between the two germline ends. The CDR3 is made up of 14 amino acids. CDR3: CASSIRGDSYEQYF. DNA for the CDR3: TGTGCCAGTAGTATAAGGGGGGACTCCTACGAGCAGTACTTC. Combining the CDR3 with reference TRBV19 and TRBJ2-7 gives the whole variable domain DGGITQSPKYLFRKEGQNVTLSCEQNLNHDAMYWYRQDPGQGLRLIYYSQIVNDFQKGDIAEGYSVSREKKESFPLTVTSAQKNPTAFYLCASSIRGDSYEQYFGPGTRLTVT.

The chain couples TRBV7-3 to TRBJ2-7, with 7 bases identical to TRBD2. Germline loops: CDR1 SGHTA, CDR2 FQGTGA. Unmatched junction bases numbered 6, after V lost 1 base and J lost 0 bases. This CDR3 is built from 16 residues. CDR3 loop: CASSLRASGSSYEQYF. CDR3 DNA sequence: TGTGCCAGCAGCTTAAGGGCTAGCGGAAGCTCCTACGAGCAGTACTTC.

The chain employs TRBV5-1 and TRBJ2-7, with TRBD1 matching 9 bases. V shed 0 bases and J 2 bases; nucleotides not matched to a gene: 6. CDR1 and CDR2 from the germline V gene are SGHRS and YFSETQ. The CDR3 is 16 amino acids. The CDR3 DNA follows: TGCGCCAGCAGCTTGGATCCCGGGACAGGGACCTACGAGCAGTACTTC. Protein product: CASSLDPGTGTYEQYF.

This clone has only one observation. The chain links TRBV6-5 to TRBJ1-2; 7 positions agree with TRBD1. Germline-derived CDR1 and CDR2 are MNHEY and SVGAGI. The length of the CDR3 is 14 residues. Trimming cost V 7 bases and J 2 bases; bases outside gene matches: 7. The CDR3 DNA is TGTGCCAGCACGTCTGGAGGGGGCAACTATGGCTACACCTTC. Translating gives CASTSGGGNYGYTF.

The CDR3 DNA sequence: TGTGCCAGCAGCCAGACGACAGGGTCTGGAAACACCATATATTTT. Amino acids: CASSQTTGSGNTIYF. The V gene is TRBV4-2, the J gene TRBJ1-3, with 7 positions matching TRBD1. J was trimmed by 1 base and V by 3 bases; bases with no gene match: 3. The CDR3 sequence is 15 residues long. The germline V gene encodes CDR1 LGHNA and CDR2 YNFKEQ.

The genes are TRBV2 and TRBJ2-5, with TRBD1 matching over 7 bases. Losses at the gene ends were 7 bases for V and 5 bases for J; bases not matched to a gene: 4. The CDR3 consists of 12 residues. Germline values: CDR1 SNHLY, CDR2 FYNNEI. CDR3 sequence reads: CASKLQGETQYF. CDR3 nucleotides: TGTGCCAGCAAACTACAGGGGGAGACCCAGTACTTC.

The rearrangement uses TRBV19 and TRBJ1-4, with 9 nucleotides matching TRBD1. V lost 4 bases and J lost 3; bases outside the gene matches: 9. Germline V gives CDR1 LNHDA, CDR2 SQIVND (reference sequence). The CDR3 runs 17 residues. The CDR3 nucleotides read TGTGCCAGTAGTACCGCCGGGACAGGGAGTGCTAATGAAAAACTGTTTTTT. This encodes CASSTAGTGSANEKLFF.

The chain uses TRBV2 and TRBJ2-7; TRBD2 might be the D (5 bases). CDR1 is SNHLY, CDR2 FYNNEI, per germline. The CDR3 has 12 residues. V shed 4 bases and J shed 6 bases, with 10 bases lying between them. CDR3 DNA: TGTGCCAGCAGTGGACTATCTACCGAGCAGTACTTC. Amino acids: CASSGLSTEQYF.

The rearrangement joins TRBV18 to TRBJ1-2; D unresolved. Trimming stripped 4 bases from V and 3 bases from J, with 9 bases between. This CDR3 is 13 amino acids long. The germline V gene has CDR1 KGHSH and CDR2 LQKENI. The chain's CDR3 is CASSQGGHYGYTF. The CDR3 coding sequence is TGTGCCAGCTCACAAGGAGGTCACTATGGCTACACCTTC.

The V call is TRBV5-1, the J call TRBJ2-3, with TRBD2 identical over 10 bases. Germline CDR1 is SGHRS and CDR2 is YFSETQ. CDR3 size: 14 residues. V lost 0 bases and J lost 6; bases outside the gene matches: 1. The CDR3 spells CASSLGTSGDTQYF. In nucleotides, the CDR3 is TGCGCCAGCAGCTTGGGGACTAGCGGTGATACGCAGTATTTT.

The chain uses TRBV6-5 and TRBJ2-4; perhaps D is TRBD1 or TRBD2 (5 bases each). V lost 3 bases and J 2 bases, leaving 8 bases between the germline ends. CDR3 length equals 14 residues. Germline assignment: CDR1 MNHEY and CDR2 SVGAGI. CDR3 in DNA: TGTGCCAGCAGTTATGGGGGATCCAAAAACATTCAGTACTTC. Translation gives CASSYGGSKNIQYF.

The chain links TRBV6-6 to TRBJ1-2, with D possibly TRBD1 on 5 matching bases. CDR1 and CDR2 from the germline V gene are MNHNY and SVGAGI (reference sequence). The CDR3 is made up of 16 amino acids. The germline V and J ends were trimmed by 5 bases and 2 bases, with 18 bases remaining between them. CDR3: CASSRDSEGRNYGYTF. The CDR3 region has the DNA TGTGCCAGCAGTCGAGACTCAGAGGGGCGAAACTATGGCTACACCTTC.

This clone showed up just once. The V and J genes are TRBV11-1 and TRBJ2-3, with D perhaps given as TRBD1 or TRBD2 (6 bases each). The V and J ends lost 3 bases and 4 bases respectively, with 8 bases between them. Germline CDR1 reads SGHAT; CDR2 reads FQDESV (reference sequence). The CDR3 has 13 residues. CDR3 DNA: TGTGCCAGCAGCTTGAGGGGGGCAGATACGCAGTATTTT. Protein product: CASSLRGADTQYF.

The rearrangement uses TRBV7-2 and TRBJ2-1; 7 positions match TRBD2. After removal of 5 bases from V and 7 bases from J, the junction contained 11 bases not matched to a gene. This CDR3 contains 15 residues. Per germline, CDR1 SGHTA and CDR2 FQGNSA. In DNA, the CDR3 is TGTGCCAGCAGCGGGGGGGGTCTAAGAGGTAATGAGCAGTTCTTC. It is translated as CASSGGGLRGNEQFF.

This rearrangement joins TRBV7-9 to TRBJ1-5; D is uncertain. The germline V gene has CDR1 SEHNR and CDR2 FQNEAQ (reference sequence). V was pared by 2 bases and J by 3 bases, with 8 bases between. The CDR3 contains 14 residues. CDR3 protein: CASSLSGFNQPQHF. CDR3 sequence (DNA): TGTGCCAGCAGCTTATCAGGCTTCAATCAGCCCCAGCATTTT.

The chain carries TRBV10-3 and TRBJ2-7; D is ambiguous. The germline CDR1 and CDR2 sequences are ENHRY and SYGVKD. V lost 2 bases, J lost 2 bases, and 10 bases lay in between. The CDR3 has 14 amino acids. Here the CDR3 DNA reads TGTGCCATCAGTGAGCCTGGAGAGACCTACGAGCAGTACTTC. As protein: CAISEPGETYEQYF.

The V call is TRBV3-1 (or the pseudogene TRBV3-2), the J call TRBJ1-1, with 7 bases aligning to TRBD1. From germline, CDR1 is LGHDT and CDR2 YNNKEL (reference sequence). CDR3 length: 14 residues. Losses at the gene ends were 6 bases for V and 5 bases for J; bases not matched to a gene: 9. The DNA of the CDR3 is TGTGCCAGCAGGCTCGGTAGGGGGCCAACTGAAGCTTTCTTT. The encoded protein is CASRLGRGPTEAFF.

This chain links TRBV6-2 or TRBV6-3 with TRBJ2-2; 10 bases are a match to TRBD2. The CDR3 totals 17 residues. Germline CDR1 and CDR2: MNHEY and SVGEGT. Losses at the gene ends were 4 bases for V and 6 bases for J; bases not matched to a gene: 11. The CDR3 coding sequence is TGTGCCAGCAGTTTACTCCGGCTAGCGGGAGAATCCGGGGAGCTGTTTTTT. This translates into CASSLLRLAGESGELFF.

V gene TRBV12-3 or TRBV12-4 combines with J gene TRBJ1-2; 8 nucleotides agree with TRBD1. This CDR3 contains 12 residues. Unmatched junction bases numbered 3, after V lost 6 bases and J lost 6 bases. As DNA, the CDR3 is TGTGCCAGCAGGAGGACAGGGAATGGCTACACCTTC. It yields the protein CASRRTGNGYTF.

This chain joins TRBV10-3 and TRBJ2-1; D gene unclear. Germline V gene data show CDR1 as ENHRY and CDR2 as SYGVKD. This CDR3 region has 11 residues. V lost 8 bases, J lost 2 bases, and 4 bases lay in between. CDR3 bases: TGTGCCATCGGTCCCTACAATGAGCAGTTCTTC. Its protein product is CAIGPYNEQFF.